The 3 T cell receptor beta chains below all came from one sample that was sequenced in a study of T-cell memory formation after mild COVID-19. TCRdb recomputed calls from the 5' RACE reads with MiXCR, one row per CDR3 protein. Among 150,000 or so distinct CDR3 sequences listed, roughly 31% were seen once. The sample taken for sequencing was PBMCs or a T cell subset sorted from them (not recorded which). The receptor source for this set is an adult woman who had mild COVID-19 (a few samples of this study predate the infection). Cell type and time point are not known.

The chain recombines TRBV5-1 with TRBJ1-1; D gene ambiguous. Per germline, CDR1 SGHRS and CDR2 YFSETQ. This CDR3 has 13 amino acids. The V end lost 0 bases, the J end lost 1 base, and 4 bases lay between the germline ends. The CDR3 sequence: CASSLERNTEAFF. CDR3 DNA sequence: TGCGCCAGCAGCTTGGAAAGGAACACTGAAGCTTTCTTT.

This clonotype showed up just a few times. This chain uses TRBV12-3 or TRBV12-4 with TRBJ2-1, with 8 positions matching TRBD2. This CDR3 spans 16 amino acids. V gave up 5 bases and J gave up 4 bases; unmatched junction bases: 10. The CDR3 sequence is CASSVLGLAGYNEQFF. CDR3 nucleotides: TGTGCCAGCAGTGTCCTGGGTCTAGCGGGTTACAATGAGCAGTTCTTC.

This clonotype was detected a few times. This chain joins TRBV6-4 and TRBJ2-3, with 14 bases fitting TRBD2. The CDR3 loop spans 17 amino acids. Germline V CDR1 and CDR2: MRHNA, SNTAGT. Unmatched junction bases numbered 10, after V lost 2 bases and J lost 9 bases. As DNA, the CDR3 is TGTGCCAGCAGTGACCCCAGACTAGCGGGAGGGTTATGGACGCAGTATTTT. Translation gives CASSDPRLAGGLWTQYF.